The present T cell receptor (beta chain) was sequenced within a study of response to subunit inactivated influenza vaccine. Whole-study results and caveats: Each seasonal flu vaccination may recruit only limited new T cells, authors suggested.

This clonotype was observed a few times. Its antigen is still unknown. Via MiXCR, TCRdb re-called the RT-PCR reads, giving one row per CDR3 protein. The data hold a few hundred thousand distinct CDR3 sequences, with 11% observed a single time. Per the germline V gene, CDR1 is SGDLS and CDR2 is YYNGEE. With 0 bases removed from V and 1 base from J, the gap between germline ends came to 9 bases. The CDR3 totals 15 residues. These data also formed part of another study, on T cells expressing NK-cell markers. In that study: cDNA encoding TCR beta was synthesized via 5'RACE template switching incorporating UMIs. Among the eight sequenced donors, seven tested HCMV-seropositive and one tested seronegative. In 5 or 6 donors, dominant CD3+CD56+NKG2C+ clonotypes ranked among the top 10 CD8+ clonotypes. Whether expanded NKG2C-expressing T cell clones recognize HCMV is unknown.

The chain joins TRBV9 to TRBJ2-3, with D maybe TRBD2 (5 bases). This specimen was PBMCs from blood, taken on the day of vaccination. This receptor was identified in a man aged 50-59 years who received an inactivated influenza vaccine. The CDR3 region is CASSVGELGTDTQYF. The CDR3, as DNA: TGTGCCAGCAGCGTAGGGGAGTTAGGCACAGATACGCAGTATTTT.